What follows is one T cell receptor (beta chain) and its context. There is no known antigen for this receptor. Base qualities are not recorded, but no much larger clone differs from it by a single base. This entry comes from a study of T cell changes during pregnancy in multiple sclerosis (dated by TCRdb to about 2019). Regarding the research as a whole: Changes in the T cell repertoire over the course of pregnancy were examined in this study in women with multiple sclerosis.

CDR1 and CDR2 are read off the germline V gene (reference sequence) as MNHEY and SMNVEV. V and J lose 2 bases and 8 bases, and a span of 18 bases separates them. From the cysteine up to the phenylalanine, the CDR3 has a length of 15 residues. Of the read, only the CDR3 DNA is kept; its 45 bases are in frame from base 1. Receptor libraries were prepared by the immunoSEQ multiplex PCR assay. TCRdb provides this immuneACCESS table in a form limited to in-frame rearrangements. Some clones are lacking; in checked studies, under half of them reflect an unresolved V gene, and why the rest are absent is not known. The table for this sample lists about 94,000 clones; 94% of them were counted only once. Together, the top ten hold 0.7% to 0.95% of the sample.

The receptor was derived from a female donor with multiple sclerosis, enrolled in a pregnancy study. Sequenced here: peripheral blood, sampled in the third trimester of pregnancy. The rearranged chain carries TRBV27 and TRBJ1-2; TRBD1 is a weak D gene call, 5 bases matching. The DNA sequence reads TGTGCCAGCAGTTTAGACCGGACACCAGGGAGGGGCTACACCTTC. Its protein product is CASSLDRTPGRGYTF.